This T cell receptor (beta chain) derives from a study of blood T cell repertoires in COVID-19. The wider study: Whether acute or convalescent, the COVID-19 samples came from the United States, Italy and Spain.

Sequencing was performed with immunoSEQ multiplex PCR; in TCRdb, only in-frame clones are kept and a portion is missing. The sample consists of 110,000 or so clones, 80% to 90% of them appearing once. CDR3 length: 17 residues. CDR1 is SEHNR and CDR2 is FQNEAQ in the germline V gene (reference sequence). After removal of 5 bases from V and 0 bases from J, the junction contained 6 bases not matched to a gene. This sequence originates from a man aged 35 to 55 with acute or convalescent COVID-19. This chain uses TRBV7-9 with TRBJ2-1; TRBD2 agrees at 11 bases. The sample comprised peripheral blood. DNA of the CDR3: TGTGCCAGCAGCCGGCTAGCGGGGGGACCCTCCTACAATGAGCAGTTCTTC. It encodes CASSRLAGGPSYNEQFF.